This entry features one TCR beta chain sequence. The data stem from a study of cytomegalovirus exposure and HLA in healthy donors. The CDR3 loop spans 14 amino acids. Germline V lookup: CDR1 LNHNV, CDR2 YYDKDF (reference sequence). The ends were cut back, 8 bases at V and 4 bases at J, with 17 bases in the middle. The PCR made use of 60 Vbeta and 13 Jbeta primers. The protocol was immunoSEQ multiplex PCR, while the TCRdb copy is restricted to in-frame clones and leaves out a portion. This sample has 80,000 to 100,000 clones, with about four fifths found just once. This receptor was identified in a man in his forties or fifties in good health and CMV-seropositive. This rearrangement joins TRBV15 to TRBJ1-2, with D perhaps TRBD1 (5 bases). The specimen was PBMCs. The CDR3 DNA sequence: TGTGCCACCTCGCAGGGCCAAGCTAGCTATGGCTACACCTTC. This codes for CATSQGQASYGYTF.